This TCR beta chain stems from a study of T cells of healthy individuals. TCRdb reprocessed the 5' RACE reads via MiXCR and lists one record per CDR3 protein. The table shows about 82,000 distinct CDR3 sequences, with more than 5% occurring only once. Trimming cost V 5 bases and J 1 base; bases outside gene matches: 3. The germline V gene has CDR1 MNHEY and CDR2 SVGEGT. The CDR3 has 15 residues. This clonotype was detected only a few times. This TCR derives from a female donor in good health. This chain uses TRBV6-2 or TRBV6-3 with TRBJ2-1; 9 bases line up with TRBD1. The chain's CDR3 is CASSTTGGSYNEQFF. The CDR3 region has the DNA TGTGCCAGCAGTACGACAGGGGGGTCCTACAATGAGCAGTTCTTC.